This TCR beta chain comes out of a study of CD8 T cells in Susac syndrome. While CD8+ and CD4+ T cells were isolated negatively, TEMRA cells were enriched by FACS. An amount of RNA that ranged from about 0.45 to 1 ug was reverse transcribed with random hexamers. immunoSEQ multiplex PCR amplified TCR beta CDR3 across 54 Vbeta, 13 Jbeta. TCRdb processed the immunoSEQ multiplex PCR reads anew with MiXCR; each CDR3 protein has one entry. The sample includes about 130,000 distinct CDR3 sequences, 95% of them seen just once. The junction had 9 bases not matched to a gene; V was cut back by 0 bases and J by 8 bases. This CDR3 region has 17 residues. The V gene's germline CDR1 is LGHDT and CDR2 YNNKEL (reference sequence).

This clonotype was obtained from a human donor with Susac syndrome. The rearrangement uses TRBV3-1 and TRBJ2-1; 11 positions agree with TRBD2. Sequencing was carried out using CD8+ T cells from PBMCs. The CDR3 bases are TGTGCCAGCAGCCAAGAAACTAGCGGGAGCTTTCTGGATGAGCAGTTCTTC. The encoded protein is CASSQETSGSFLDEQFF.